This TCR beta chain was obtained from a study of T cells expressing NK-cell markers. Study-level background: It was sorted CD3+CD56+NKG2C+, CD3+CD56+NKG2C- and CD3+CD56-NKG2C+ T cells that supplied the TCR beta repertoires. HCMV serostatus: seven of eight sequenced donors positive, one negative. Study conclusions and caveats: Dominant NKG2C+ clonotypes were found to form 1.0-7.0% of CD8+ T cells in roughly 6 donors.

Researchers built TCR beta cDNA using 5'RACE template switching with UMIs. TCRdb processed the 5' RACE reads again and assigns one entry to each CDR3 protein, with no DNA. The sample table includes about 390,000 distinct CDR3 sequences. In germline, CDR1 is SGHRS, CDR2 YFSETQ. The CDR3 runs 17 residues. A remark on this clonotype: Antigen: not known.

Sequenced: blood T cells: a sorted CD56 or NKG2C T cell subset, CD4+ or CD8+ T cells, or bulk PBMC T cells (not recorded which). The TCR comes from a woman aged 45-65 years in good health. The rearrangement uses TRBV5-1 and TRBJ2-7; TCRdb's assignment of TRBD2 cannot be checked, as there is no DNA. The CDR3 loop is CASSFRGQASGIYEQYF. Full variable domain (rest looked up from reference TRBV5-1 and TRBJ2-7): KAGVTQTPRYLIKTRGQQVTLSCSPISGHRSVSWYQQTPGQGLQFLFEYFSETQRNKGNFPGRFSGRQFSNSRSEMNVSTLELGDSALYLCASSFRGQASGIYEQYFGPGTRLTVT.